This paragraph reports one TCR beta chain. Its antigen remains undetermined. One base away there is no much larger clone; base qualities are not given. This entry comes from a study of T cell responses to AZD1222 COVID-19 vaccine (dated by TCRdb to the early 2020s). Background for the entire study: Because spike-specific TCR depth and breadth did not differ between the two schedules, AZD1222 recipients who got a second dose at roughly 4 weeks were pooled with those who got a second dose at roughly 12 weeks. A total of just over 230 trial participants underwent TCR sequencing, of whom roughly 210 had received two doses of AZD1222 and 26 had received two doses of the MenACWY control vaccine. Trial participants were enrolled by age into 18-55, 56-69 and 70-plus year subgroups, with about 150, 27 and 61 TCR-sequenced participants respectively.

This specimen's time point label, per the study, means: baseline before first vaccination. The vaccinee samples were drawn from two UK trials, COV001 and COV002, one of which was a single-blind randomized controlled phase 2/3 trial testing AZD1222 (ChAdOx1 nCoV-19) in healthy adults. For TCRbeta chain sequencing, PBMC samples were collected from trial participants at day 0 and at day 28 after the second dose. The CDR3 regions of human TCRbeta chains were analyzed by immunosequencing. The authors processed their data as follows. TCRs in the repertoires were matched against a reference library of SARS-CoV-2-specific TCRs that had been generated with the MIRA antigen-specificity platform. Breadth was defined as the fraction of unique TCRs that were SARS-CoV-2-associated. Depth was defined as the fraction of total T cells that were SARS-CoV-2-associated. Using the MIRA data, each spike-specific TCR was assigned both to the spike region to which the TCR was reactive and to a CD4 or CD8 class. Log10-transformed breadth and depth values were compared by one-way ANOVA with Sidak's multiple comparisons tests. Not all clones reach the TCRdb copy of this immuneACCESS table, which keeps in-frame sequences only. Checked studies attribute under half of the gap to unresolved V genes and leave the rest unexplained. Clonal size and the V and J genes are those of that table, whereas D and trimming came from the DNA. For this sample the table gives 90,000 to 130,000 clones, of which about 87% were detected only once. The ten largest clones represent 1.6% of the sample.

Overall results and qualifications from the work: Conclusions about previously exposed vaccinees are limited, since just five or six AZD1222 recipients were seropositive for SARS-CoV-2 at baseline. Because no day 14 peak-response samples were available, repertoires were characterized only after the peak T cell response. In the small 56-69-year group, the increase in depth fell short of significance, most likely because of low power. Participants were mostly white British, with more females than males. The authors suggested clonal diversity may have been underestimated. Epitopes outside the regions mutated in the B.1.351 and B.1.1.7 variants were reportedly recognized by nearly half of the unique spike-specific TCRs. Spike-specific TCR breadth and depth rose significantly after two AZD1222 doses compared with day 0 and with MenACWY recipients. The whole spike protein was spanned by vaccine-associated CD4 TCRs, and dominant responses were seen in regions 160-218 and 743-854.

The germline V gene (reference sequence) sets CDR1 to SGHKS and CDR2 to YYEKEE. Germline trimming amounts to 0 bases on V and 6 bases on J, with 0 as the count of junction bases outside the gene matches. From its cysteine to its phenylalanine, the CDR3 spans 14 amino acids. Only CDR3 DNA is held: 42 bases, read in frame from base 1. This receptor was obtained from an adult in good health. The source material was peripheral blood, sampled on day 0 of AZD1222 vaccination. The sequence joins TRBV5-5 to TRBJ1-6, and TRBD1 matches 7 of the central bases. The DNA sequence reads TGTGCCAGCAGCTTGGACAGGGGTAATTCACCCCTCCACTTT. Its product reads: CASSLDRGNSPLHF.